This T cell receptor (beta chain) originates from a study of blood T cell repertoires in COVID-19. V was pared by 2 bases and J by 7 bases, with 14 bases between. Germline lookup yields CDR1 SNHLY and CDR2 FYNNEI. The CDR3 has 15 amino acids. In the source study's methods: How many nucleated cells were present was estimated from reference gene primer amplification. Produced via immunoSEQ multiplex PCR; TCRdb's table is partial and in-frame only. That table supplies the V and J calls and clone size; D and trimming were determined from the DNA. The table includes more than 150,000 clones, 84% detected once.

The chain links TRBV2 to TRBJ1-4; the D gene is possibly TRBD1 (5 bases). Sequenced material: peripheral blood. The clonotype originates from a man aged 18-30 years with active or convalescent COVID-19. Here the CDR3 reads CASSEWGRVGEKLFF. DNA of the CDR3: TGTGCCAGCAGTGAATGGGGCAGGGTTGGTGAAAAACTGTTTTTT.